This TCR beta chain was identified in a study of blood T cell repertoires in COVID-19. At the level of the study: The analysed material was cDNA or gDNA that came from T cells, B-cell-depleted T cells, or PBMCs.

Patients of the Seattle cohort, enrolled during active infection, were followed longitudinally. Trimming took 0 bases from V and 3 from J, leaving 9 bases between them. Looked up from germline, CDR1 is LGHDT and CDR2 is YNNKEL (reference sequence). This CDR3 spans 14 amino acids. Authors' processing steps: Amplifying reference gene primers gave estimates of nucleated cell counts. Assay: immunoSEQ multiplex PCR; the TCRdb copy retains only in-frame clones and omits some. That table is the source of V, J and clone size, and D and trimming were worked out from the DNA. The sample contains 250,000 to 350,000 clones, 75% to 95% of which appear only once.

The V gene is TRBV3-1 (or the pseudogene TRBV3-2), the J gene TRBJ2-7; D perhaps matches TRBD1 (5 bases). Specimen: peripheral blood. This TCR came from a woman aged 30 to 39 with COVID-19, enrolled during active disease. CDR3 sequence: CASSQEFDSYEQYF. The CDR3 DNA reads TGTGCCAGCAGCCAAGAATTCGACAGCTACGAGCAGTACTTC.